This T cell receptor (beta chain) was retrieved from a study of shared clonotypes between healthy human individuals. TCRdb's table, derived via immunoSEQ multiplex PCR, lists solely in-frame clones and lacks some. This sample has approximately 2.5 million clones, with around nine tenths found just once. Germline V gene sequence: CDR1 MNHNS, CDR2 SASEGT. The CDR3 totals 16 residues. V lost 3 bases, J lost 3 bases, and 8 bases stayed unmatched. The chain recombines TRBV6-1 with TRBJ2-3; 8 bases map to TRBD1. This TCR was recovered from a man younger than 35 in good health. What was sequenced was naive CD4+ T cells sorted from blood. The subset is: CD45RA+ positively selected. DNA of the CDR3: TGTGCCAGCAGTGATCGGTCGACAGGGGCTACAGATACGCAGTATTTT. Residues: CASSDRSTGATDTQYF.